This entry is about one TCR beta chain. Its matching antigen is unknown. The data originate from a study of T cell responses to AZD1222 COVID-19 vaccine. V trimming: 4 bases; J trimming: 3 bases; junction bases outside the gene matches: 4. Per the germline V gene, CDR1 is SGHRS and CDR2 is YFSETQ. The CDR3 spans 15 residues. The repertoire was sequenced with immunoSEQ multiplex PCR; TCRdb's copy has only in-frame clones and lacks some. The sample holds some 120,000 clones, 70% to 90% seen once. Regarding the study as a whole: In a largely white British group with more females than males, clonal diversity was possibly underestimated.

Specimen: peripheral blood, collected on day 0 of AZD1222 vaccination. This clonotype was obtained from an adult in good health. This rearrangement joins TRBV5-1 to TRBJ1-4; 9 bases are shared with TRBD1. The CDR3, as DNA: TGCGCCAGCAGCATGCGACAGGGGGCTAATGAAAAACTGTTTTTT. This translates into CASSMRQGANEKLFF.